The 22 T cell receptor beta chains listed next were all sequenced from one sample in a study of cytomegalovirus exposure and HLA in healthy donors. PCR was performed using 60 Vbeta and 13 Jbeta primers. Clones were read by immunoSEQ multiplex PCR, and TCRdb kept only the in-frame ones, dropping some. The sample lists about 140,000 clones; about three quarters were seen once. Sequencing was done on a sample of PBMCs. The receptors originated from a female donor in good health and CMV-seronegative.

This clone has a handful of counts. This sequence joins TRBV6-6 and TRBJ2-7, with D maybe TRBD1 (5 bases). CDR1 and CDR2 (germline): MNHNY, SVGAGI (reference sequence). The length of the CDR3 is 15 residues. Trimming removed 0 bases at V and 1 base at J, with 10 bases between. Here the CDR3 DNA reads TGTGCCAGCAGTTACTCAGGGGATTTGTCCTACGAGCAGTACTTC. This codes for CASSYSGDLSYEQYF.

This rearrangement joins TRBV29-1 to TRBJ2-3, with unresolved D. Germline V CDR1 and CDR2: SQVTM, ANQGSEA. The V and J ends lost 5 bases and 6 bases respectively, with 12 bases between them. The CDR3 runs 12 residues. The CDR3 region is CSVRSPSDTQYF. The CDR3 region has the DNA TGCAGCGTTCGGTCCCCATCCGATACGCAGTATTTT.

The V and J genes are TRBV30 and TRBJ2-2, with D unresolved. V was trimmed by 0 bases and J by 5 bases, leaving 4 bases between them. CDR1 GTSNPN and CDR2 SVGIG come from the germline V gene (reference sequence). CDR3 length: 12 residues. CDR3 DNA: TGTGCCTGGAGTGTACATACCGGGGAGCTGTTTTTT. Its translation: CAWSVHTGELFF.

The genes are TRBV9 and TRBJ2-7, with TRBD2 identical over 9 bases. V was pared by 2 bases and J by 2 bases, with 5 bases of the junction left unmatched. CDR3 length: 15 amino acids. Germline loops: CDR1 SGDLS, CDR2 YYNGEE. The CDR3 DNA reads TGTGCCAGCAGCGTCGGCGCGGGGGGGACCTACGAGCAGTACTTC. Translated, it gives CASSVGAGGTYEQYF.

This chain joins TRBV5-1 and TRBJ2-3, with TRBD2 matching 11 bases. The CDR3 length is 15 residues. Germline-derived CDR1 and CDR2 are SGHRS and YFSETQ. V trimming: 4 bases; J trimming: 4 bases; junction bases outside the gene matches: 5. The CDR3 protein is CASSTLAGVSDTQYF. For the CDR3, the DNA is TGCGCCAGCAGCACACTAGCGGGAGTTTCAGATACGCAGTATTTT.

This chain joins TRBV14 and TRBJ2-1, with D possibly TRBD1 on 5 matching bases. Deletions cut 0 bases from V and 10 bases from J, with 16 bases between. Germline V lookup: CDR1 SGHDN, CDR2 FVKESK. CDR3 size: 15 residues. The CDR3 region has the DNA TGTGCCAGCAGCCAAGATCTTCTCCGCCAGGGCGAGCAGTTCTTC. Amino acids: CASSQDLLRQGEQFF.

V gene TRBV18 combines with J gene TRBJ2-7; D is perhaps TRBD2 (6 bases). Looked up from germline, CDR1 is KGHSH and CDR2 is LQKENI. The CDR3 consists of 18 residues. The V and J ends lost 2 bases and 2 bases respectively, with 22 bases between them. Here the CDR3 DNA reads TGTGCCAGCTCACCAATTACCGTTCAAGCGGGCCTAGCCTACGAGCAGTACTTC. Amino acids: CASSPITVQAGLAYEQYF.

This clone occurred a few times. This chain uses TRBV11-3 with TRBJ1-2, with 7 bases identical to TRBD1. V trimming: 5 bases; J trimming: 8 bases; junction bases outside the gene matches: 17. The CDR3 is 16 residues long. Germline-derived CDR1 and CDR2 are SGHNT and YENEEA. Written as DNA, the CDR3 is TGTGCCAGCAGCATACCTATTACCCGACAGGGTGTCGGCTACACCTTC. Its protein is CASSIPITRQGVGYTF.

J is TRBJ1-2 and V is TRBV5-4; no clear D. The CDR3 covers 14 residues. V was clipped by 3 bases and J by 2 bases, with 11 bases between them. Germline V gene lookup returns CDR1 SGHNT and CDR2 YYREEE (reference sequence). The CDR3: CASSYRRSNYGYTF. As DNA, the CDR3 is TGTGCCAGCAGCTACCGACGGAGCAACTATGGCTACACCTTC.

The chain has TRBV18 and TRBJ2-2, with 8 positions matching TRBD1. The CDR3 is made up of 19 amino acids. V dropped 4 bases and J dropped 3; count of bases not matched to a gene: 16. Germline V lookup: CDR1 KGHSH, CDR2 LQKENI. The CDR3 spells CASSLRQGQLGPDTGELFF. In DNA form, the CDR3 reads TGTGCCAGCTCACTCCGACAGGGGCAGCTAGGACCGGACACCGGGGAGCTGTTTTTT.

The chain joins TRBV5-1 to TRBJ1-4, with TRBD1 matching 8 bases. The V gene's germline CDR1 is SGHRS and CDR2 YFSETQ. With 0 bases clipped from V and 4 bases from J, the junction kept 5 bases outside the gene matches. CDR3 size: 16 residues. Here the CDR3 DNA reads TGCGCCAGCAGCTTGGCCGGGACAGGCGGTAATGAAAAACTGTTTTTT. It translates to CASSLAGTGGNEKLFF.

The rearrangement links TRBV5-8 to TRBJ1-2; 7 positions agree with TRBD1. V was pared by 4 bases and J by 10 bases, with 16 bases of the junction left unmatched. There are 15 residues in the CDR3. Germline CDR1 and CDR2: SGHTS and YDEGEE. This CDR3 reads CASSLARTGPLAYTF. The CDR3 DNA reads TGTGCCAGCAGCCTCGCCCGGACAGGTCCGTTGGCCTACACCTTC.

This clone was observed once. V gene TRBV9 combines with J gene TRBJ1-4; D ambiguous. This CDR3 has 14 amino acids. The V gene's germline CDR1 is SGDLS and CDR2 YYNGEE. Trimming cost V 4 bases and J 8 bases, with 15 bases left between them. The CDR3 spells CASSTTPDGEKLFF. CDR3 nucleotide sequence: TGTGCCAGCAGCACAACCCCAGACGGGGAAAAACTGTTTTTT.

This clone showed up just once. The rearrangement uses TRBV7-6 and TRBJ2-7; D gene uncertain. V lost 0 bases and J 2 bases, leaving 17 bases between the germline ends. Germline V CDR1 and CDR2: SGHVS, FNYEAQ. The CDR3 length is 17 residues. The CDR3 nucleotides read TGTGCCAGCAGCTTAGCGAATGCTGGGCAGTTCACCTACGAGCAGTACTTC. Translated, it gives CASSLANAGQFTYEQYF.

The chain uses TRBV7-9 and TRBJ2-7; possibly TRBD1 for D (6 bases). Germline V gene lookup returns CDR1 SEHNR and CDR2 FQNEAQ (reference sequence). This CDR3 is built from 18 residues. With 5 bases removed from V and 0 bases from J, the gap between germline ends came to 23 bases. In DNA, the CDR3 is TGTGCCAGCAGCCATACCCCTCTAACAGGGAGCACCTCCTACGAGCAGTACTTC. Its protein product is CASSHTPLTGSTSYEQYF.

J is TRBJ2-5 and V is TRBV5-1; 10 bases line up with TRBD2. The CDR3 loop spans 16 amino acids. Germline V gene lookup returns CDR1 SGHRS and CDR2 YFSETQ. V gave up 0 bases and J gave up 0 bases; unmatched junction bases: 2. The CDR3 sequence: CASSLVLAGNQETQYF. CDR3 in DNA: TGCGCCAGCAGCTTGGTACTAGCGGGGAACCAAGAGACCCAGTACTTC.

V usage is TRBV6-1 and J usage is TRBJ1-1; possibly TRBD1 for D (5 bases). The V gene's germline CDR1 is MNHNS and CDR2 SASEGT. CDR3 size: 12 residues. The V end lost 7 bases, the J end lost 3 bases, and 9 bases lay between the germline ends. CDR3 sequence reads: CASTQGDTEAFF. As DNA, the CDR3 is TGTGCCAGCACCCAGGGCGACACTGAAGCTTTCTTT.

V and J are TRBV11-2 and TRBJ2-1; D is possibly TRBD2 (5 bases). This CDR3 has 13 residues. Trimming left V 4 bases short and J 5 bases short, with 9 bases between. CDR1 is SGHAT, CDR2 FQNNGV, per germline. The CDR3 DNA sequence: TGTGCCAGCAGCTCGACGGGGAACAATGAGCAGTTCTTC. Amino acids: CASSSTGNNEQFF.

The chain is built from TRBV27 and TRBJ1-2; TRBD1 matches at 8 bases. The J segment lost 8 bases and the V segment lost 4 bases, leaving 9 bases of the junction unmatched. Germline V gene sequence: CDR1 MNHEY, CDR2 SMNVEV (reference sequence). CDR3 size: 14 residues. DNA of the CDR3: TGTGCCAGCAGTTCAGGGGGCGGGGGATCAGGCTACACCTTC. Amino acid sequence: CASSSGGGGSGYTF.

V and J are TRBV5-1 and TRBJ2-7, with D perhaps TRBD2 (5 bases). This CDR3 is 16 amino acids long. Trimming removed 0 bases at V and 3 bases at J, with 16 bases between. Germline V gives CDR1 SGHRS, CDR2 YFSETQ. The CDR3 region is CASSLAGKIGIYEQYF. The CDR3 DNA reads as TGCGCCAGCAGCTTGGCCGGGAAAATCGGCATCTACGAGCAGTACTTC.

This clone has just a few counts. The rearrangement joins TRBV5-4 to TRBJ2-2; 9 nucleotides line up with TRBD2. The V gene end was trimmed by 4 bases and the J gene end by 3 bases; junction bases not matched to a gene: 7. This CDR3 spans 16 amino acids. Germline loops: CDR1 SGHNT, CDR2 YYREEE (reference sequence). DNA for the CDR3: TGTGCCAGCAGCCTGGCCGGGACTAGCTACACCGGGGAGCTGTTTTTT. Amino acids: CASSLAGTSYTGELFF.

This chain links TRBV7-6 with TRBJ2-7; 11 positions agree with TRBD2. V gave up 5 bases and J gave up 6 bases; unmatched junction bases: 3. The length of the CDR3 is 13 residues. Germline CDR1 and CDR2: SGHVS and FNYEAQ. The CDR3 here is CASSPGLAAEQYF. The CDR3 nucleotides read TGTGCCAGCAGCCCGGGACTAGCGGCCGAGCAGTACTTC.